This T cell receptor (beta chain) emerged from a study of PD-1 and CTLA-4 blockade in melanoma. Germline loops: CDR1 MNHEY, CDR2 SVGAGI. This CDR3 is 15 amino acids long. The junction had 4 bases not matched to a gene; V was cut back by 6 bases and J by 1 base. The repertoire was sequenced with immunoSEQ multiplex PCR; TCRdb's copy has only in-frame clones and lacks some. The sample records 30,000 or so clones, around 93% being singletons. This sequence originates from a human donor with melanoma. The gene calls are TRBV6-5 and TRBJ2-3, with 10 positions matching TRBD2. Here the sequenced sample was CD8+ T cells from peripheral blood, taken from a patient given anti-PD-1 treatment. The DNA of the CDR3 is TGTGCCAGCAGCCCCGGGACTAGCGGCACAGATACGCAGTATTTT. Translation: CASSPGTSGTDTQYF.